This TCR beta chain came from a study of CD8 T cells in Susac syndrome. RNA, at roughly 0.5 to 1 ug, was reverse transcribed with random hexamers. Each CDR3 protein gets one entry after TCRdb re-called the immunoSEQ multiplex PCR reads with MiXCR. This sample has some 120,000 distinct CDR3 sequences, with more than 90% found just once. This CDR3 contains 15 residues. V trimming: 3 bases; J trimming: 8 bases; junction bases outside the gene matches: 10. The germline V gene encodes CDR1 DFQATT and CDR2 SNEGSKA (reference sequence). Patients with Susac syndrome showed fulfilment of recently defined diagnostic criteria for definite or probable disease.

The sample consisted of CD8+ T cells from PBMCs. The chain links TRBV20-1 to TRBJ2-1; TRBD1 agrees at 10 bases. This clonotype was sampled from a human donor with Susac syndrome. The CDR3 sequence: CSASAGTGEADEQFF. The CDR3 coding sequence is TGCAGTGCTAGCGCCGGGACAGGGGAAGCGGATGAGCAGTTCTTC.